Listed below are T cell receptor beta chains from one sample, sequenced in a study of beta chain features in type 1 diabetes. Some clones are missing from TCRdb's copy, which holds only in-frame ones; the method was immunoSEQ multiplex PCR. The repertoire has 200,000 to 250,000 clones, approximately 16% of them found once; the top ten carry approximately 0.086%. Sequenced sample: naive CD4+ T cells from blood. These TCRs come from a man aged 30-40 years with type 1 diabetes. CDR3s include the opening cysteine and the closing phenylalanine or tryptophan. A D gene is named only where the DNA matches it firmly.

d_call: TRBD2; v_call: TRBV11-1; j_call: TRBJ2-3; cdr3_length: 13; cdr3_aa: CASSFLAGGTQYF
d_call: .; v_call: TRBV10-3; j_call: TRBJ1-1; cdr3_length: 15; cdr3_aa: CAISDDAAMNTEAFF
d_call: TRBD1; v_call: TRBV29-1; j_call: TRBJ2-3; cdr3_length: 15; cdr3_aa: CSATYSGQSTDTQYF
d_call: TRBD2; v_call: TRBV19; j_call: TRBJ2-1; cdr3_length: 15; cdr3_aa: CASSLRTSGNPEQFF
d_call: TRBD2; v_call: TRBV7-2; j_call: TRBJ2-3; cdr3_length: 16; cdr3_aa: CASSLRLAGAIDTQYF
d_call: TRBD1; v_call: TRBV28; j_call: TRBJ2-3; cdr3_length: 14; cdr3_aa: CASRQGTSTDTQYF
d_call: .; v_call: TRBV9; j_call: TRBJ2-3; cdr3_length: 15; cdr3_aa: CASSIRQNVADTQYF
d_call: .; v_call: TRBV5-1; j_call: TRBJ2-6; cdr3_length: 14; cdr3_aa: CASSLGDGLNVLTF
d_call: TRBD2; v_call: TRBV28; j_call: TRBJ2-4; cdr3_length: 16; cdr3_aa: CASSRTTSGAKNIQYF
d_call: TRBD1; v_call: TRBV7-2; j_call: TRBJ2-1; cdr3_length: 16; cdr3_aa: CASSSATGFSYNEQFF
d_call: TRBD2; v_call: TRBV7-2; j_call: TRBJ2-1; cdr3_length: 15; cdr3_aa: CASSSRGLAGHEQFF